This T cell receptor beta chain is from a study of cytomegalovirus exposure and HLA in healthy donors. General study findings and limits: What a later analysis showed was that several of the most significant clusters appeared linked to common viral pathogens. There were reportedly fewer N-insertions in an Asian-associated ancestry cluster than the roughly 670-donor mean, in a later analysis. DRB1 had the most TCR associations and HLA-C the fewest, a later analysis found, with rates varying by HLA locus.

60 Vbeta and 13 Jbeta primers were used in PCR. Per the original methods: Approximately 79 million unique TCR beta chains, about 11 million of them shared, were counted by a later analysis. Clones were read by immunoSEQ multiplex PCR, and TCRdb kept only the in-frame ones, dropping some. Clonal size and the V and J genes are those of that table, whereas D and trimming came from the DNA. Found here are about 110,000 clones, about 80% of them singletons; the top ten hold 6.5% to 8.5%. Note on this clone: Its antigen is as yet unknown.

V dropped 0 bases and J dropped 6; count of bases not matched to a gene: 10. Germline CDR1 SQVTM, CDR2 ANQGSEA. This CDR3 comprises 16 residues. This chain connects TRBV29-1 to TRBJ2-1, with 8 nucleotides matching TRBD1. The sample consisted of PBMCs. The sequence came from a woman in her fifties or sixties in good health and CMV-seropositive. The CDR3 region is CSVEEGPRTGTNEQFF. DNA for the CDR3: TGCAGCGTTGAAGAGGGGCCACGGACAGGGACCAATGAGCAGTTCTTC.